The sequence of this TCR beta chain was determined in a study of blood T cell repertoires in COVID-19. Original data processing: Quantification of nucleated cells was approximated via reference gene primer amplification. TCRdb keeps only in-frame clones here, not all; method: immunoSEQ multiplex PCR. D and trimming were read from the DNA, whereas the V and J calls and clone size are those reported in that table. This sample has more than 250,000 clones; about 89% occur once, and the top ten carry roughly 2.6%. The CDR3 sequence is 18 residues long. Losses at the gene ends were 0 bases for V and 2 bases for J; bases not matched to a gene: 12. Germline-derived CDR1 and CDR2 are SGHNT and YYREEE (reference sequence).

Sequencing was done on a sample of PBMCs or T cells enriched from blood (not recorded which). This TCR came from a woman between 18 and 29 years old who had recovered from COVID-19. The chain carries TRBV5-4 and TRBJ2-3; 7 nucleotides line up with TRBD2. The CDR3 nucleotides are TGTGCCAGCAGCTTGGTTGTGGGAGGGCCATACTACACAGATACGCAGTATTTT. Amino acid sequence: CASSLVVGGPYYTDTQYF.